This T cell receptor (beta chain) was retrieved from a study of identical twins. Study-wide results and caveats: In cord blood, abundant beta clonotypes had fewer insertions; memory showed no trend.

This CDR3 has 14 amino acids. Germline V CDR1 and CDR2: SQVTM, ANQGSEA. The V end lost 4 bases, the J end lost 2 bases, and 15 bases lay between the germline ends. Template switching added a universal primer binding site, and final cDNA carried unique molecular identifiers. TCRdb re-called the 5' RACE reads through MiXCR, storing one row per CDR3 protein. Of approximately 620,000 distinct CDR3 sequences detected, 8.6% appear once; the ten largest clones hold 0.85% to 1%. About this clonotype itself: What it binds is not known.

These data were likewise used in another study, on yellow fever vaccine responses in identical twins.

The specimen sequenced was PBMCs. This rearrangement joins TRBV29-1 to TRBJ2-7, with D perhaps assigned TRBD1 or TRBD2 (5 bases each). The TCR originated in a woman between 18 and 30 years old in good health. Written as DNA, the CDR3 is TGCAGCGTTGGGGGCCGAGGGTCCACCTACGAGCAGTACTTC. It is translated as CSVGGRGSTYEQYF.